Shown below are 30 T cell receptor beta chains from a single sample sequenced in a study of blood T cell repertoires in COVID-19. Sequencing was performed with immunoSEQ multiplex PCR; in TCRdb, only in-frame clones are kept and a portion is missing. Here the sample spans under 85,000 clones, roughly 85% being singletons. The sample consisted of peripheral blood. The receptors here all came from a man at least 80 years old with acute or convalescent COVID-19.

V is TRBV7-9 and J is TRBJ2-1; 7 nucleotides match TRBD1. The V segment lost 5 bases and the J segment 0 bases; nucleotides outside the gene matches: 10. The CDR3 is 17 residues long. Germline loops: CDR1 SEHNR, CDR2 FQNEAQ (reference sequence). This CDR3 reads CASSHQGQWSSYNEQFF. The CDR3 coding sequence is TGTGCCAGCAGCCATCAGGGACAGTGGAGCTCCTACAATGAGCAGTTCTTC.

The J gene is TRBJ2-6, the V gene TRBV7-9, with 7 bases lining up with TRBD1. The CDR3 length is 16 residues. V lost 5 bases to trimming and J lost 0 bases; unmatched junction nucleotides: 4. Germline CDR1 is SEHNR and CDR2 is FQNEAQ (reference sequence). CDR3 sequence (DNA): TGTGCCAGCAGCCTGGGACAGCACTCTGGGGCCAACGTCCTGACTTTC. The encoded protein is CASSLGQHSGANVLTF.

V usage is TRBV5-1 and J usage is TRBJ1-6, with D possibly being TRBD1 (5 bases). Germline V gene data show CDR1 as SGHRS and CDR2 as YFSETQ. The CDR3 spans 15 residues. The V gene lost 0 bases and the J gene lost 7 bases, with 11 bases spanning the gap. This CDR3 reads CASSLGAGLNSPLHF. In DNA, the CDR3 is TGCGCCAGCAGCTTGGGGGCAGGGTTGAATTCACCCCTCCACTTT.

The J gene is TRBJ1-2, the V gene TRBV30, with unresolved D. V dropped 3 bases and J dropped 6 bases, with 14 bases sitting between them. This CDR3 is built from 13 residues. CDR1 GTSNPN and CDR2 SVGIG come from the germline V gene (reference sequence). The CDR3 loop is CAWRAAKPDGYTF. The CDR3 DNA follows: TGTGCCTGGAGGGCGGCCAAACCGGATGGCTACACCTTC.

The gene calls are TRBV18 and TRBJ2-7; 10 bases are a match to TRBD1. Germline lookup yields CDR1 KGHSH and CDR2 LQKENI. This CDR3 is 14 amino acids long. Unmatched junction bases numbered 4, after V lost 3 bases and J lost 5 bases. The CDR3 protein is CASSPGTGANEQYF. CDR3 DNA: TGTGCCAGCTCACCCGGGACAGGGGCCAACGAGCAGTACTTC.

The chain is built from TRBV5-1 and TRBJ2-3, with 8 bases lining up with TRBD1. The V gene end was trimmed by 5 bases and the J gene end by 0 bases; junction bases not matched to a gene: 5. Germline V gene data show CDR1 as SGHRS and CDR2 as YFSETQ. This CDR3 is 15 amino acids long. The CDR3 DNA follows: TGCGCCAGCAGTTCCGGACAGGGAAGCACAGATACGCAGTATTTT. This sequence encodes CASSSGQGSTDTQYF.

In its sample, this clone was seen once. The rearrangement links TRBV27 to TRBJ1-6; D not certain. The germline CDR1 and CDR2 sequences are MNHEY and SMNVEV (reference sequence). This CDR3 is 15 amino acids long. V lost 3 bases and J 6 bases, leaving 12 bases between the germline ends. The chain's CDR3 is CASSFSGSGNSPLHF. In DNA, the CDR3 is TGTGCCAGCAGTTTCTCGGGGAGTGGTAATTCACCCCTCCACTTT.

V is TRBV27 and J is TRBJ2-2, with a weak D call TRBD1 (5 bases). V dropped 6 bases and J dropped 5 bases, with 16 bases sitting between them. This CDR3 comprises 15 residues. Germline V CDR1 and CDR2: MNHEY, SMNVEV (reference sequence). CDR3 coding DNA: TGTGCCAGCAGGTCCGGGCAGGGAAAAACCGGGGAGCTGTTTTTT. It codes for CASRSGQGKTGELFF.

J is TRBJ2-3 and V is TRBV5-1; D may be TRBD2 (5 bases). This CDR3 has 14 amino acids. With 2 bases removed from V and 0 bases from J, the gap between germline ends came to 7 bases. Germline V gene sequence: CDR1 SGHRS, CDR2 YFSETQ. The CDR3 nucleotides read TGCGCCAGCAGCTTTAGCGATAGCACAGATACGCAGTATTTT. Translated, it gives CASSFSDSTDTQYF.

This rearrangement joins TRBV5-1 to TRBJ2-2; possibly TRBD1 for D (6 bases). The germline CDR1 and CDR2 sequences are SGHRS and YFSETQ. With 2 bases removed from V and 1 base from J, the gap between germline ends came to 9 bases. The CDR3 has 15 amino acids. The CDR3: CASSFETGNTGELFF. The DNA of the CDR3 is TGCGCCAGCAGCTTCGAGACAGGGAACACCGGGGAGCTGTTTTTT.

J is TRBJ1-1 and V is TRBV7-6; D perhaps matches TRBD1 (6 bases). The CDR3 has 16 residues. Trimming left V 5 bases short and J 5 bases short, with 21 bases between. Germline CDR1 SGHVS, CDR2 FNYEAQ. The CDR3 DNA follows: TGTGCCAGCAGCCGTCGATGGGTGGGGGCTCGGACTGAAGCTTTCTTT. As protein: CASSRRWVGARTEAFF.

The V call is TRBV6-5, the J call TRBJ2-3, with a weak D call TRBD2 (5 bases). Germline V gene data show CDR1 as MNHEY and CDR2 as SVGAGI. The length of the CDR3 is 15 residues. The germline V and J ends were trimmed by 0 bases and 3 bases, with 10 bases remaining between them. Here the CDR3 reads CASSYSFGRTDTQYF. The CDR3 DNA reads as TGTGCCAGCAGTTACTCCTTTGGGAGAACAGATACGCAGTATTTT.

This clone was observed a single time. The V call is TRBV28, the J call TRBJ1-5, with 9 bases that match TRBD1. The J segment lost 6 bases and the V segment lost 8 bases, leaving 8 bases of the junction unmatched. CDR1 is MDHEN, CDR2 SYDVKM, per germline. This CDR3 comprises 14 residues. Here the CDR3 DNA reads TGTGCCAGCCTACAGGGGGCATCGGGTCAGCCCCAGCATTTT. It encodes CASLQGASGQPQHF.

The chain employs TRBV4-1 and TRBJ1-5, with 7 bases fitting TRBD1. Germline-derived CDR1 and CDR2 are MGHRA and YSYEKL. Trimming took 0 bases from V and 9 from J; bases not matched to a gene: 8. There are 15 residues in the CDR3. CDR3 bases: TGCGCCAGCAGCCAAGATCACGGGACAGCCAGGCCCCAGCATTTT. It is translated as CASSQDHGTARPQHF.

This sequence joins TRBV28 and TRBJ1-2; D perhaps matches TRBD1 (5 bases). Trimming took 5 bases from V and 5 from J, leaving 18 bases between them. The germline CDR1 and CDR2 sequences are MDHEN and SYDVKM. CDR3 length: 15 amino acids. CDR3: CASSTKQGLGYGYTF. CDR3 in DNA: TGTGCCAGCAGTACGAAGCAGGGTTTAGGGTATGGCTACACCTTC.

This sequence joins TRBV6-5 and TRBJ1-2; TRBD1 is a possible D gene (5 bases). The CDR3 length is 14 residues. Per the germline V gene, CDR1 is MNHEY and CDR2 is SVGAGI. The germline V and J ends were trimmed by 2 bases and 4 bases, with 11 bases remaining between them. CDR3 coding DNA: TGTGCCAGCAGTTACATCGGGACTGCCTATGGCTACACCTTC. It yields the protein CASSYIGTAYGYTF.

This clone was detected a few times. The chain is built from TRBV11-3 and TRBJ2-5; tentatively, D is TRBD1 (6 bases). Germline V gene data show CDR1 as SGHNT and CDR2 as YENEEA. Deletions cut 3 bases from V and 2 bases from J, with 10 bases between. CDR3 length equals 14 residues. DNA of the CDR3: TGTGCCAGCAGCTTTCTTGGGACACAAGAGACCCAGTACTTC. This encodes CASSFLGTQETQYF.

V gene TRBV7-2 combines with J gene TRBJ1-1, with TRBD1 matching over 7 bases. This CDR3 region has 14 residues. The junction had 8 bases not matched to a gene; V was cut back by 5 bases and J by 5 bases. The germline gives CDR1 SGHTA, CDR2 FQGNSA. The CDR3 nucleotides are TGTGCCAGCAGCCCACAGGGGAGTCAAACTGAAGCTTTCTTT. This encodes CASSPQGSQTEAFF. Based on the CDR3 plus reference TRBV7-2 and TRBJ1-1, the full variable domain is GAGVSQSPSNKVTEKGKDVELRCDPISGHTALYWYRQSLGQGLEFLIYFQGNSAPDKSGLPSDRFSAERTGGSVSTLTIQRTQQEDSAVYLCASSPQGSQTEAFFGQGTRLTVV.

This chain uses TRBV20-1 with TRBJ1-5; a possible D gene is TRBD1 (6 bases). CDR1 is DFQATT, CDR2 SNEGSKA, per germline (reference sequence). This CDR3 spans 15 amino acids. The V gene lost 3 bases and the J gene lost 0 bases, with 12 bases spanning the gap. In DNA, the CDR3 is TGCAGTGCTAGTAGCAGGGGAGTTAGCAATCAGCCCCAGCATTTT. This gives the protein CSASSRGVSNQPQHF.

The CDR3 is CASSFSDSGNTIYF. In nucleotides, the CDR3 is TGTGCCAGTAGTTTCTCAGATTCTGGAAACACCATATATTTT. V is TRBV19 and J is TRBJ1-3; the D is unclear. V was trimmed by 5 bases and J by 1 base, leaving 9 bases between them. The germline CDR1 and CDR2 sequences are LNHDA and SQIVND (reference sequence). The CDR3 runs 14 residues.

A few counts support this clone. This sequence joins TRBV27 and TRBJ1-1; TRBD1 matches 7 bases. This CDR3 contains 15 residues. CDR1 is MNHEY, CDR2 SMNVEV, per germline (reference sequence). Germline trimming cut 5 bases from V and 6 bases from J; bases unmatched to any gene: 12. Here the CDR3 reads CASSPPPDRAAEAFF. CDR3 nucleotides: TGTGCCAGCAGTCCTCCTCCCGACAGGGCGGCTGAAGCTTTCTTT.

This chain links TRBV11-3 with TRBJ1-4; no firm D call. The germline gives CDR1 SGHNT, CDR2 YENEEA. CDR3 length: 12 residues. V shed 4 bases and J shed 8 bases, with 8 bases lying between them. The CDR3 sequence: CASSSEEEKLFF. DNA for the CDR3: TGTGCCAGCAGCTCGGAGGAAGAAAAACTGTTTTTT.

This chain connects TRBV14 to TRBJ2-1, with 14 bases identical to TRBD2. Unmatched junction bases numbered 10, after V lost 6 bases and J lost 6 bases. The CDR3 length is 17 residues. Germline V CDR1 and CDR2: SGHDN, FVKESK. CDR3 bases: TGTGCCAGCAGTCAAAAATCCGGGACTAGCGGGAGCAATGAGCAGTTCTTC. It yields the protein CASSQKSGTSGSNEQFF.

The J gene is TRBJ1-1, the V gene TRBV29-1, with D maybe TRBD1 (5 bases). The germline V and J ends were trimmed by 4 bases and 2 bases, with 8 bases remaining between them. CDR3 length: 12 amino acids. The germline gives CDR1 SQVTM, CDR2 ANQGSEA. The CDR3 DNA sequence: TGCAGCGTTGGGAGGGGAAACACTGAAGCTTTCTTT. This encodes CSVGRGNTEAFF. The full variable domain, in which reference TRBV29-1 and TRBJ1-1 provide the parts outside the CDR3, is SAVISQKPSRDICQRGTSLTIQCQVDSQVTMMFWYRQQPGQSLTLIATANQGSEATYESGFVIDKFPISRPNLTFSTLTVSNMSPEDSSIYLCSVGRGNTEAFFGQGTRLTVV.

CDR3 loop: CASRGTGGVQNGYTF. CDR3 sequence (DNA): TGTGCCAGCAGAGGGACAGGGGGCGTTCAAAATGGCTACACCTTC. The chain combines TRBV25-1 with TRBJ1-2, with 12 nucleotides matching TRBD1. Germline V gene data show CDR1 as MGHDK and CDR2 as SYGVNS. The CDR3 is 15 residues long. J was trimmed by 6 bases and V by 6 bases; bases with no gene match: 8.

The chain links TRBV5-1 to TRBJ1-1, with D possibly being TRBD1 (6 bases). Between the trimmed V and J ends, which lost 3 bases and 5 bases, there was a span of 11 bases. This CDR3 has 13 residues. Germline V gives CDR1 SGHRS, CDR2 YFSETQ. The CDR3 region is CASSSPQGTEAFF. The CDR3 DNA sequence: TGCGCCAGCAGCTCACCTCAGGGGACTGAAGCTTTCTTT.

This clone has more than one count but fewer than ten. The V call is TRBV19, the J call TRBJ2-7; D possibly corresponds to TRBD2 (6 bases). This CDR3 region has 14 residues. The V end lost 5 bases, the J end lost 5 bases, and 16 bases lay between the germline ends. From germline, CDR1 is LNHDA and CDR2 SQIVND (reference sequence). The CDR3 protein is CASSSGLPTNEQYF. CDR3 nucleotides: TGTGCCAGTAGTTCGGGACTTCCCACTAACGAGCAGTACTTC.

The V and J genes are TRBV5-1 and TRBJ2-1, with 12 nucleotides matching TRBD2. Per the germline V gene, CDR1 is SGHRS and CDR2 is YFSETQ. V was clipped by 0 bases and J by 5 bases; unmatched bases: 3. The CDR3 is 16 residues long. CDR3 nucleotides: TGCGCCAGCAGCTTGGGGGGACTAGCGGGTGACAATGAGCAGTTCTTC. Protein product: CASSLGGLAGDNEQFF.

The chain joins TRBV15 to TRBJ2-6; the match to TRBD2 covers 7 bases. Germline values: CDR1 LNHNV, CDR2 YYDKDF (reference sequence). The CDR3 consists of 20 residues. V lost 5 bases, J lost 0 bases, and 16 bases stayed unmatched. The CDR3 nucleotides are TGTGCCACCAGCGGCAGTCGGGGGGAGGGATCCAGCTCTGGGGCCAACGTCCTGACTTTC. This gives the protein CATSGSRGEGSSSGANVLTF.

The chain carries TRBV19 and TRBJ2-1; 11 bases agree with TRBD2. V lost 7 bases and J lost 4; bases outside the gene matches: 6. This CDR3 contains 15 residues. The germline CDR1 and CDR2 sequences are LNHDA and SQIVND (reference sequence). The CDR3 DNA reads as TGTGCCAGTACCGCCGGGACTAGCGGATACAATGAGCAGTTCTTC. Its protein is CASTAGTSGYNEQFF.